A single sample is the source of the 3 T cell receptor beta chains below, sequenced in a study of OX40 agonist ivuxolimab in advanced cancers. The method was the immunoSEQ multiplex PCR assay. Sourced from immuneACCESS, this table was stored by TCRdb with only in-frame sequences that have V and J called. A share of the clones is absent; for the studies checked, an unresolved V gene accounts for under half, and the remainder has no known explanation. The sample includes around 65,000 clones, with 65% to 80% observed a single time. The biggest ten clones account for 2% to 2.5% of the sample. The sequences come from CD4+ or CD8+ T cells sorted from blood, collected in a trial of the OX40 agonist ivuxolimab. The receptor set was obtained from an adult with an advanced solid tumor such as melanoma, head and neck, liver or kidney cancer.

J is TRBJ2-4 and V is TRBV2, with 7 nucleotides matching TRBD2. This CDR3 contains 19 residues. The J segment lost 0 bases and the V segment lost 1 base, leaving 12 bases of the junction unmatched. In germline, CDR1 is SNHLY, CDR2 FYNNEI. CDR3 sequence: CASSEERDQPKLAKNIQYF. In DNA, the CDR3 is TGTGCCAGCAGTGAAGAGCGGGACCAGCCTAAGCTAGCCAAAAACATTCAGTACTTC.

V usage is TRBV27 and J usage is TRBJ2-7; 8 bases align to TRBD1. Germline CDR1 is MNHEY and CDR2 is SMNVEV (reference sequence). After removal of 3 bases from V and 6 bases from J, the junction contained 4 bases not matched to a gene. This CDR3 is 13 amino acids long. CDR3 region: CASSFTGGREQYF. CDR3 in DNA: TGTGCCAGCAGTTTTACAGGGGGTCGCGAGCAGTACTTC.

The chain joins TRBV9 to TRBJ2-1, with TRBD1 matching over 8 bases. Germline values: CDR1 SGDLS, CDR2 YYNGEE. The CDR3 spans 18 residues. The V and J ends lost 2 bases and 10 bases, in that order; junction bases with no gene match: 20. CDR3 DNA sequence: TGTGCCAGCAGCGTTAGCTATGGACAGGGTGCTAGTGGGGGGGAGCAGTTCTTC. It translates to CASSVSYGQGASGGEQFF.